This T cell receptor (beta chain) was sequenced during a study of blood T cell repertoires in COVID-19 (TCRdb year 2020). About the study as a whole: Samples from collaborators originated in the United States, Italy and Spain and spanned both the acute and convalescent phases of COVID-19. The prospective study material was composed of cDNA or gDNA derived from T cells, B-cell-depleted T cells, or PBMCs. Deeply sampled blood TCRbeta repertoires from subjects exposed to, actively infected with, or recovered from COVID-19 were included in the dataset. The repertoires were released in a freely available public database intended as a resource for research on the immune response to SARS-CoV-2. The samples were drawn from the first 160 participants of the ongoing ImmuneRACE study and from 950 to 1,500 subjects provided by 6 global collaborators. Sample metadata almost always included a de-identified subject ID, COVID-19 status, age in years and sex. Where available, HLA class I and class II types were taken from metadata supplied by the sample provider and were not determined by assay-based typing.

Collaborating institutions collected whole blood in K2EDTA tubes following their own protocols. For TCRbeta analysis, collaborators shipped samples in one of three forms: frozen whole blood, isolated PBMCs, or DNA extracted from either of those sample types. V is trimmed back by 5 bases and J by 4 bases, and the junction contains 7 bases that no gene match accounts for. CDR1 SEHNR and CDR2 FQNEAQ were looked up in the germline V gene (reference sequence). The CDR3 covers 14 residues, taking in both the cysteine and the phenylalanine. CDR3 DNA only is kept here, 42 bases in frame from base 1. TCRbeta CDR3 regions were amplified from genomic DNA by means of the immunoSEQ Assay, a bias-controlled multiplex PCR. In the source study's methods: Within the assay, amplification of reference gene primers was used to estimate how many nucleated cells each sample contained. To quantify the absolute abundance of each unique TCRbeta CDR3 rearrangement, sequence reads were collapsed and filtered. For each sample, productive Simpson clonality was calculated by taking the square root of Simpson's diversity index across productive rearrangements. TCRdb holds this immuneACCESS table with in-frame rearrangements only. Some clones are missing; in checked studies, unresolved V genes explain under half, and the rest has no known cause. The V and J calls and clone size come from that table; D and trimming were worked out from the DNA. Across this sample there are about 250,000 clones, with around 83% seen only once. The top ten clonotypes cover about 9% of the sample.

Study-wide conclusions, independent of this receptor: The amount of clinical and demographic metadata varied by source and participant and was provided uncurated.

This clone was observed once. The specificity of this receptor is unknown. Base qualities are not at hand, and no much larger clone is one base apart. The rearranged segments are TRBV7-9 and TRBJ2-5; a stretch of 7 junction bases matches TRBD2. The sequence came from a middle-aged man with active or convalescent COVID-19. Sequenced input: peripheral blood. The DNA reads as follows: TGTGCCAGCAGCCCCTTAGCGGGCTCAGAGACCCAGTACTTC. It translates as CASSPLAGSETQYF.